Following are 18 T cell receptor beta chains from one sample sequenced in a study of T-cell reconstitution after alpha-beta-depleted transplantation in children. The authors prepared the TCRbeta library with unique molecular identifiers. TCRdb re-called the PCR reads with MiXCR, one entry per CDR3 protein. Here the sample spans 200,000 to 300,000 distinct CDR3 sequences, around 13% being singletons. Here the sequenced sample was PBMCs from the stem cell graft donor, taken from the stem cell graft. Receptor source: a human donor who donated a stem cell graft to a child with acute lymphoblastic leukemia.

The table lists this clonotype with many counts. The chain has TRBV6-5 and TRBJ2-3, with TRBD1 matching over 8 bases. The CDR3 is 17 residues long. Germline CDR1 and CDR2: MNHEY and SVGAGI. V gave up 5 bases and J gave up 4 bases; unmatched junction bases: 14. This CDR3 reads CASSQPLALTGADTQYF. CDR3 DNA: TGTGCCAGCAGTCAGCCACTGGCGCTGACAGGGGCAGATACGCAGTATTTT.

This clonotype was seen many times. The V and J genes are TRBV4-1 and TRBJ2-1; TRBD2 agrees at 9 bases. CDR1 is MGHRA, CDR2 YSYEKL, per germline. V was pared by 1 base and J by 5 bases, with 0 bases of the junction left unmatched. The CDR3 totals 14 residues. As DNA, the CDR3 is TGCGCCAGCAGCCAAGGACTAGCGGACAATGAGCAGTTCTTC. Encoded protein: CASSQGLADNEQFF.

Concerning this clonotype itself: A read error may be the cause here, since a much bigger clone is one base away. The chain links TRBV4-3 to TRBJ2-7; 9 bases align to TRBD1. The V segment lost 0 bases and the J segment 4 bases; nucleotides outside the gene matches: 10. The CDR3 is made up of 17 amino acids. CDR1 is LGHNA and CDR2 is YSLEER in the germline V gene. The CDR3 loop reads CASSQEEQGAMGYEQYF. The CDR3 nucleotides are TGCGCCAGCAGCCAAGAGGAACAGGGGGCCATGGGATACGAGCAGTACTTC.

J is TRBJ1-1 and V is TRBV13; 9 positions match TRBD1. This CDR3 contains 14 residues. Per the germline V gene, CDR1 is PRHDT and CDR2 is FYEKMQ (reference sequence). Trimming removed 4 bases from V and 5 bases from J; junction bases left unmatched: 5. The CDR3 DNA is TGTGCCAGCAGCTCCCGGGACAGGGCGACTGAAGCTTTCTTT. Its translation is CASSSRDRATEAFF. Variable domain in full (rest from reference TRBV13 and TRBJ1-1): AAGVIQSPRHLIKEKRETATLKCYPIPRHDTVYWYQQGPGQDPQFLISFYEKMQSDKGSIPDRFSAQQFSDYHSELNMSSLELGDSALYFCASSSRDRATEAFFGQGTRLTVV.

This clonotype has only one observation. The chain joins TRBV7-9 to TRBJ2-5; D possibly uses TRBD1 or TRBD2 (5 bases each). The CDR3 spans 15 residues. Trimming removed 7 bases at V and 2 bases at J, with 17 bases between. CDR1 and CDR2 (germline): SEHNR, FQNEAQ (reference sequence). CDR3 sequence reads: CASIDGDRIQETQYF. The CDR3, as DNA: TGTGCCAGCATCGACGGGGACCGCATACAAGAGACCCAGTACTTC. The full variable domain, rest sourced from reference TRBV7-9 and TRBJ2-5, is DTGVSQNPRHKITKRGQNVTFRCDPISEHNRLYWYRQTLGQGPEFLTYFQNEAQLEKSRLLSDRFSAERPKGSFSTLEIQRTEQGDSAMYLCASIDGDRIQETQYFGPGTRLLVL.

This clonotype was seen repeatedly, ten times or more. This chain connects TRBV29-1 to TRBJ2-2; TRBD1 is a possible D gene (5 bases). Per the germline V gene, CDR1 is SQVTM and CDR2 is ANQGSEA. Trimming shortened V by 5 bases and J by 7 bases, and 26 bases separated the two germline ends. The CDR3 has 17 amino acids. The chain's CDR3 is CSVLSPGKGAKNGELFF. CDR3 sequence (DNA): TGCAGCGTTTTATCCCCAGGCAAAGGGGCTAAGAACGGGGAGCTGTTTTTT.

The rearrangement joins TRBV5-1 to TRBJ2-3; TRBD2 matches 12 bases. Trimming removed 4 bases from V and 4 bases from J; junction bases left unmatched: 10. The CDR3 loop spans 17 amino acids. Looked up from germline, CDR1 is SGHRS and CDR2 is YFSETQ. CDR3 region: CASSRRASGGAADTQYF. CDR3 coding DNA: TGCGCCAGCAGCCGACGGGCTAGCGGGGGGGCTGCAGATACGCAGTATTTT.

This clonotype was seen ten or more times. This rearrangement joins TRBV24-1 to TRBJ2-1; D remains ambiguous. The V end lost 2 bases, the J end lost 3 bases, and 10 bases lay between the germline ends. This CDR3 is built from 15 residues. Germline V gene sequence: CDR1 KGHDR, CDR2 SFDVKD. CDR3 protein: CATSDYGGYYNEQFF. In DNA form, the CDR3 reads TGTGCCACCAGTGATTATGGCGGATACTACAATGAGCAGTTCTTC.

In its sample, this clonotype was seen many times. The CDR3 reads CSVWGGLVDGYTF. The CDR3 DNA follows: TGCAGCGTTTGGGGTGGACTGGTGGATGGCTACACCTTC. This chain uses TRBV29-1 with TRBJ1-2, with no clear D. Germline V gene data show CDR1 as SQVTM and CDR2 as ANQGSEA. The CDR3 is 13 residues long. V shed 5 bases and J shed 6 bases, with 16 bases lying between them.

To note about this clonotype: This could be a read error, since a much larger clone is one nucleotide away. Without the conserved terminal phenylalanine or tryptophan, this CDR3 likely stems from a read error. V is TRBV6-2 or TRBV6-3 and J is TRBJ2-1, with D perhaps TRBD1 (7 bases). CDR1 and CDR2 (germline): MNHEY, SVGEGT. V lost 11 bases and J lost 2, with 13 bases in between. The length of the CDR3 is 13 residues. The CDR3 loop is CAGGDSPYNEQFL. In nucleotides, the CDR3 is TGTGCCGGCGGGGACAGCCCCTACAATGAGCAGTTCTTG.

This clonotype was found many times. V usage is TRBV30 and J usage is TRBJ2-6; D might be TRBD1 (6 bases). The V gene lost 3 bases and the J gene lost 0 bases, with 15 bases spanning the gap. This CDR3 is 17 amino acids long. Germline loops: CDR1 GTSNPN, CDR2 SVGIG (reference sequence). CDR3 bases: TGTGCCTGGAGGGATACCATCAGGGGCTCTGGGGCCAACGTCCTGACTTTC. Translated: CAWRDTIRGSGANVLTF.

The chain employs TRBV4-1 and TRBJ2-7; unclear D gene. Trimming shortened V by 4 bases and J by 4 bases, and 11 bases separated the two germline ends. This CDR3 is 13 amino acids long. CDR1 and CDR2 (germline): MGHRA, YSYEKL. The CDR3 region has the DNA TGCGCCAGCAGCCCACTACCGTTGTACGAGCAGTACTTC. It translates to CASSPLPLYEQYF.

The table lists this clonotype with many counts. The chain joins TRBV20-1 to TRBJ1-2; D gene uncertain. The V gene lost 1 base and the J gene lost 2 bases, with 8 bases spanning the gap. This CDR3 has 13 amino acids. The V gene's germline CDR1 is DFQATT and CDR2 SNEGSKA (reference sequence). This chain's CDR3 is CSARVIRNYGYTF. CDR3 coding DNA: TGCAGTGCTAGAGTGATCCGGAACTATGGCTACACCTTC.

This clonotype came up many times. The CDR3 spells CASSSRDWYMNTEAFF. For the CDR3, the DNA is TGTGCCAGCAGCTCCCGGGACTGGTACATGAACACTGAAGCTTTCTTT. The V call is TRBV7-2, the J call TRBJ1-1; D is perhaps TRBD1 (5 bases). Germline assignment: CDR1 SGHTA and CDR2 FQGNSA. Trimming left V 4 bases short and J 0 bases short, with 15 bases between. The length of the CDR3 is 16 residues.

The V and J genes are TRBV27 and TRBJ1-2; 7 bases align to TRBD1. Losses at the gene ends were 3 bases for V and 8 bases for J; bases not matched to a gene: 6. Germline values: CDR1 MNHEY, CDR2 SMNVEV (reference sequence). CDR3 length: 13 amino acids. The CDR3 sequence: CASSLGQTGGYTF. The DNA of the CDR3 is TGTGCCAGCAGTTTGGGACAGACGGGGGGCTACACCTTC.

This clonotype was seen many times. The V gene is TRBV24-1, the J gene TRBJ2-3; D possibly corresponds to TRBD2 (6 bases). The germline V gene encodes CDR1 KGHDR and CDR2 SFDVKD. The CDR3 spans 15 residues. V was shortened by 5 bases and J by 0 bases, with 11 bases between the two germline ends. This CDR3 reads CATSGRDSSTDTQYF. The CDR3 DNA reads TGTGCCACCAGTGGGAGGGATTCCAGCACAGATACGCAGTATTTT.

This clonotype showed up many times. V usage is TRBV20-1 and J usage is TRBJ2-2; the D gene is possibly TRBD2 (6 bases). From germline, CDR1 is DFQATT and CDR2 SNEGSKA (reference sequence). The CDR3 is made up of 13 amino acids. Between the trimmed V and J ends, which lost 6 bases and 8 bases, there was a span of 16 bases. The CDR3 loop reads CSAAGLRDGELFF. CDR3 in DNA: TGCAGTGCCGCGGGACTTAGGGATGGGGAGCTGTTTTTT.

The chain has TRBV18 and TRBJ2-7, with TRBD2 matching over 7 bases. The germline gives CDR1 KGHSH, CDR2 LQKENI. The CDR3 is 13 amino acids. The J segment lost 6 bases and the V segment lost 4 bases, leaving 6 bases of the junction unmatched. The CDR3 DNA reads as TGTGCCAGCTCACGGGCGGGGGAGCGCGAGCAGTACTTC. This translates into CASSRAGEREQYF.